These T cell receptor beta chains were read from a single sample in a study of shared clonotypes between healthy human individuals. Assay: immunoSEQ multiplex PCR; the TCRdb copy retains only in-frame clones and omits some. The data contain roughly 500,000 clones, less than 96% of them singletons. Sequencing used naive CD4+ T cells sorted from blood. All receptors come from a woman in her 30s in good health. The CDR3 runs from the conserved cysteine through the conserved F or W. Each record gives: J gene, V gene, clone size, D gene, CDR3 protein, CDR3 DNA. The D gene is left open where the match is weak. Not every row has a clone size; where given, it reads once, few, many or a size class.

J gene: TRBJ2-5
V gene: TRBV29-1
clone size: NA
D gene: TRBD2
CDR3 protein: CSGAGGTQETQYF
CDR3 DNA: TGCAGCGGGGCGGGAGGGACTCAAGAGACCCAGTACTTC

J gene: TRBJ2-7
V gene: TRBV5-1
clone size: NA
D gene: NA
CDR3 protein: CASRRAVYEQYF
CDR3 DNA: TGCGCCAGCAGGCGCGCGGTCTACGAGCAGTACTTC

J gene: TRBJ2-1
V gene: TRBV11-2
clone size: NA
D gene: NA
CDR3 protein: CASRRTSKSSYNEQFF
CDR3 DNA: TGTGCCAGCAGAAGGACGTCCAAAAGCTCCTACAATGAGCAGTTCTTC

J gene: TRBJ2-7
V gene: TRBV2
clone size: NA
D gene: NA
CDR3 protein: CASNGDSSYEQYF
CDR3 DNA: TGTGCCAGCAACGGAGACAGCTCCTACGAGCAGTACTTC

J gene: TRBJ1-5
V gene: TRBV27
clone size: NA
D gene: NA
CDR3 protein: CASSLDGYSNQPQHF
CDR3 DNA: TGTGCCAGCAGTTTAGACGGATATAGCAATCAGCCCCAGCATTTT

J gene: TRBJ2-1
V gene: TRBV6-1
clone size: NA
D gene: NA
CDR3 protein: CASRASSYNEQFF
CDR3 DNA: TGTGCCAGCAGAGCGAGCTCCTACAATGAGCAGTTCTTC

J gene: TRBJ2-7
V gene: TRBV5-1
clone size: NA
D gene: NA
CDR3 protein: CASSLSGSEQYF
CDR3 DNA: TGCGCCAGCAGCTTGTCGGGTTCCGAGCAGTACTTC

J gene: TRBJ2-7
V gene: TRBV7-8
clone size: once
D gene: TRBD1
CDR3 protein: CASSPGQGITYEQYF
CDR3 DNA: TGTGCCAGCAGCCCGGGACAGGGGATTACCTACGAGCAGTACTTC

J gene: TRBJ1-3
V gene: TRBV11-2
clone size: NA
D gene: NA
CDR3 protein: CASSLDRHTIYF
CDR3 DNA: TGTGCCAGCAGCTTAGATCGACACACCATATATTTT

J gene: TRBJ2-3
V gene: TRBV2
clone size: NA
D gene: TRBD2
CDR3 protein: CASSSRLADTDTQYF
CDR3 DNA: TGTGCCAGCAGCTCAAGACTAGCGGACACAGATACGCAGTATTTT

J gene: TRBJ2-5
V gene: TRBV2
clone size: NA
D gene: NA
CDR3 protein: CASRAEETQYF
CDR3 DNA: TGTGCCAGCAGGGCGGAAGAGACCCAGTACTTC

J gene: TRBJ1-2
V gene: TRBV6-1
clone size: NA
D gene: NA
CDR3 protein: CASKTAWYGYTF
CDR3 DNA: TGTGCCAGCAAGACGGCTTGGTATGGCTACACCTTC

J gene: TRBJ2-1
V gene: TRBV18
clone size: NA
D gene: TRBD1
CDR3 protein: CASSLLDRAHNEQFF
CDR3 DNA: TGTGCCAGCTCACTCCTGGACAGGGCACACAATGAGCAGTTCTTC

J gene: TRBJ2-7
V gene: TRBV29-1
clone size: NA
D gene: TRBD1
CDR3 protein: CSVDKGTGPYEQYF
CDR3 DNA: TGCAGCGTAGATAAAGGGACAGGTCCCTACGAGCAGTACTTC

J gene: TRBJ2-1
V gene: TRBV11-2
clone size: NA
D gene: NA
CDR3 protein: CASSLDTDGPFNEQFF
CDR3 DNA: TGTGCCAGCAGCTTAGATACTGACGGCCCATTCAATGAGCAGTTCTTC

J gene: TRBJ1-3
V gene: TRBV28
clone size: NA
D gene: NA
CDR3 protein: CASSLHIGNTIYF
CDR3 DNA: TGTGCCAGCAGTTTACATATCGGAAACACCATATATTTT

J gene: TRBJ1-4
V gene: TRBV6-5
clone size: NA
D gene: NA
CDR3 protein: CASSYAFNLGNEKLFF
CDR3 DNA: TGTGCCAGCAGTTACGCGTTTAACTTGGGAAATGAAAAACTGTTTTTT

J gene: TRBJ2-2
V gene: TRBV7-3
clone size: NA
D gene: TRBD2
CDR3 protein: CASSSSGSRSGELFF
CDR3 DNA: TGTGCCAGCAGCTCTAGCGGGAGTAGATCCGGGGAGCTGTTTTTT

J gene: TRBJ1-2
V gene: TRBV7-8
clone size: NA
D gene: NA
CDR3 protein: CASSPDSVRGYTF
CDR3 DNA: TGTGCCAGCAGCCCGGACAGCGTTCGTGGCTACACCTTC

J gene: TRBJ2-7
V gene: TRBV14
clone size: NA
D gene: NA
CDR3 protein: CASSQVTAEQYF
CDR3 DNA: TGTGCCAGCAGCCAAGTCACAGCCGAGCAGTACTTC

J gene: TRBJ2-2
V gene: TRBV5-4
clone size: NA
D gene: NA
CDR3 protein: CASSRYSANTGELFF
CDR3 DNA: TGTGCCAGCAGCCGATACAGCGCGAACACCGGGGAGCTGTTTTTT

J gene: TRBJ1-1
V gene: TRBV28
clone size: few
D gene: NA
CDR3 protein: CASSLLPRAEAFF
CDR3 DNA: TGTGCCAGCAGTTTACTACCCCGGGCTGAAGCTTTCTTT